In its sample, the clone carrying this T cell receptor (beta chain) was seen a few times. Germline assignment: CDR1 GTSNPN and CDR2 SVGIG (reference sequence). The CDR3 is 14 residues long. Trimming removed 8 bases from V and 5 bases from J, with 16 bases in between. Both 60 Vbeta primers and 13 Jbeta primers went into the PCR. The data were produced by immunoSEQ multiplex PCR, yet TCRdb's version contains in-frame clones alone and is incomplete. The data contain some 150,000 clones, 60% to 80% of them singletons. The data are from a study of cytomegalovirus exposure and HLA in healthy donors. The sequence came from a male donor in good health and CMV-seronegative. The chain has TRBV30 and TRBJ1-6; possible D gene TRBD1, 5 bases. Sequencing was done on a sample of PBMCs. CDR3 loop: CAGGVRLNNSPLHF. The CDR3 DNA sequence: TGTGCCGGAGGGGTGCGGCTTAATAATTCACCCCTCCACTTT.